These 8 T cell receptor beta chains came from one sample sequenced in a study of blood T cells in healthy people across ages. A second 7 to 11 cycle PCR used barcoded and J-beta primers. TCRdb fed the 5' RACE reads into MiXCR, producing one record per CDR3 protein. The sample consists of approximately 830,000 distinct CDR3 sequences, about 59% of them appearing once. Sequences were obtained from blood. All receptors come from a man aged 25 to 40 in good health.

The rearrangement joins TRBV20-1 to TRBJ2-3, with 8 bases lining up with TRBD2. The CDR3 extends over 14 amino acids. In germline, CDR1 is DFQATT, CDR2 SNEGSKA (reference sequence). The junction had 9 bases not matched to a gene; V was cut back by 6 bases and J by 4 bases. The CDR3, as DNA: TGCAGTGCCCCGGGCGGGGGGCGCGCAGATACGCAGTATTTT. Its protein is CSAPGGGRADTQYF.

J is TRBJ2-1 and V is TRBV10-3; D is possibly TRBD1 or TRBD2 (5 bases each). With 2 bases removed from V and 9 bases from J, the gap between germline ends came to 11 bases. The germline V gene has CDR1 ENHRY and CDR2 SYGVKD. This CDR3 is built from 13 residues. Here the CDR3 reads CAISEVGATEQFF. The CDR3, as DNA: TGTGCCATCAGTGAGGTCGGGGCAACTGAGCAGTTCTTC.

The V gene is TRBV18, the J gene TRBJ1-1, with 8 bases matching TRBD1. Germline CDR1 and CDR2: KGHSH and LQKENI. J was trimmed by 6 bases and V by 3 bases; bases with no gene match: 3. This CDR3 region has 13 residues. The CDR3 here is CASSPDRVAEAFF. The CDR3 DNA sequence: TGTGCCAGCTCACCGGACAGGGTGGCTGAAGCTTTCTTT.

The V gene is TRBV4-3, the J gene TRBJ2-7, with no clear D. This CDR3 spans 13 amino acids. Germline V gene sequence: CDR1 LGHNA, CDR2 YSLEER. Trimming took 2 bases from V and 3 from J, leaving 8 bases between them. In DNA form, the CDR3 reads TGCGCCAGCAGCCAAAAGAACGGCTACGAGCAGTACTTC. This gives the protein CASSQKNGYEQYF.

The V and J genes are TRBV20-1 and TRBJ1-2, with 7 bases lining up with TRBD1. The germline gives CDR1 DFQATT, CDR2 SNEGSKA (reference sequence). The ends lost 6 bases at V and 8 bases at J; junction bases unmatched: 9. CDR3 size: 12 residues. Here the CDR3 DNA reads TGCAGTGCCTGGACAGGTGGCGACGGCTACACCTTC. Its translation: CSAWTGGDGYTF.

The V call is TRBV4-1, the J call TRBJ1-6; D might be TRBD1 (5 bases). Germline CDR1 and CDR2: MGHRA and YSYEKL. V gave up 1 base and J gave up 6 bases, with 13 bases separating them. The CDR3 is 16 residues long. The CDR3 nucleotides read TGCGCCAGCAGCCAAGGGTGGGGGGTTGCTAATTCACCCCTCCACTTT. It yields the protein CASSQGWGVANSPLHF.

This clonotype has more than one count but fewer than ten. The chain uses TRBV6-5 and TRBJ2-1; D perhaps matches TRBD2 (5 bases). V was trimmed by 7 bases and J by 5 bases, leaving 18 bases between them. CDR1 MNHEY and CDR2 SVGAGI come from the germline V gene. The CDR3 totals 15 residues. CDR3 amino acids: CASTTTRREHNEQFF. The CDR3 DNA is TGTGCCAGCACCACAACCCGTCGGGAACACAATGAGCAGTTCTTC.

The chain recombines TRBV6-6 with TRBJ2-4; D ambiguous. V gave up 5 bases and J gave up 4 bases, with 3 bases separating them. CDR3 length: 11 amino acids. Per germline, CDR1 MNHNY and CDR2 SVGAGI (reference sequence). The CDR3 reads CASSTKNIQYF. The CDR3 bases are TGTGCCAGCAGTACAAAAAACATTCAGTACTTC.